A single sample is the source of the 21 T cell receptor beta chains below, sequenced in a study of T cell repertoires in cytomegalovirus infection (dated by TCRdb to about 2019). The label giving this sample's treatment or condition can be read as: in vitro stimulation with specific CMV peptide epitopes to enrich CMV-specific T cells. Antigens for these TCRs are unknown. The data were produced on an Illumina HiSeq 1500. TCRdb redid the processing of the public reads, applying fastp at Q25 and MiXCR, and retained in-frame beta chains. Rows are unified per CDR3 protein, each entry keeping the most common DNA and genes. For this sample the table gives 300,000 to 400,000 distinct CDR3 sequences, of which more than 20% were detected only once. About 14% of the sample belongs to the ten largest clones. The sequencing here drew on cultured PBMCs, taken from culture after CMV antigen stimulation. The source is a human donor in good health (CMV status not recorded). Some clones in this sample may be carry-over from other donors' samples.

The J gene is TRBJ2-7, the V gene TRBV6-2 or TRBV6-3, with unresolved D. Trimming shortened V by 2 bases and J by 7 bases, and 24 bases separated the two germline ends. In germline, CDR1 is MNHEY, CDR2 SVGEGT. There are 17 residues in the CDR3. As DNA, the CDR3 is TGTGCCAGCAGTTACGGCCAGAACTCTGCTCTGGTACGGGAGCAGTACGTC. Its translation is CASSYGQNSALVREQYV.

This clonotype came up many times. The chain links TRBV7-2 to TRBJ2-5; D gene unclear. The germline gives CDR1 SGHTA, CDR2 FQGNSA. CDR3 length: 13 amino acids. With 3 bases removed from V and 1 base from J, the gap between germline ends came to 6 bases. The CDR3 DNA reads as TGTGCCAGCAGCTTTTCGTCCCAAGAGACCCAGTACTTC. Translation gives CASSFSSQETQYF.

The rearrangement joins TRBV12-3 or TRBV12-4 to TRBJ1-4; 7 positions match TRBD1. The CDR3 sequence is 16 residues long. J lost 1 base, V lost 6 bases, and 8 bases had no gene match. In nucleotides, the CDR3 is TGTGCCAGCAGACGCAACAGGGGACTAACTAATGAAAAACTGTTTTTT. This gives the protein CASRRNRGLTNEKLFF.

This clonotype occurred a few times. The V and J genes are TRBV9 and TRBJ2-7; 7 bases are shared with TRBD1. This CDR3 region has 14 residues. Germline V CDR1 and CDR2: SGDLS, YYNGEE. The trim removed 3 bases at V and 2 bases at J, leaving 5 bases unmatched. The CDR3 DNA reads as TGTGCCAGCAGCGCGGGGACAGCTACCTACGAGCAGTACTTC. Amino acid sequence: CASSAGTATYEQYF.

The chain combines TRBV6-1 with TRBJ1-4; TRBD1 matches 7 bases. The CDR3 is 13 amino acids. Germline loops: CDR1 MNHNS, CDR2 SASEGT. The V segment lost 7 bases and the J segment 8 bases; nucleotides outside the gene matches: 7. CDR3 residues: CASTLSGGEKLFF. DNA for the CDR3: TGTGCCAGCACCCTCTCAGGGGGGGAAAAACTGTTTTTT.

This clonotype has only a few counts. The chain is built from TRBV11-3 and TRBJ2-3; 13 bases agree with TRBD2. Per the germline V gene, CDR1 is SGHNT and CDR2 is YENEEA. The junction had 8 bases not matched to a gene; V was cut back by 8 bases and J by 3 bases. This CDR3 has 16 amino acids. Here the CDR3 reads CASGGLAGVGTDTQYF. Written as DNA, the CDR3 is TGTGCCAGCGGCGGACTAGCGGGAGTCGGGACAGATACGCAGTATTTT.

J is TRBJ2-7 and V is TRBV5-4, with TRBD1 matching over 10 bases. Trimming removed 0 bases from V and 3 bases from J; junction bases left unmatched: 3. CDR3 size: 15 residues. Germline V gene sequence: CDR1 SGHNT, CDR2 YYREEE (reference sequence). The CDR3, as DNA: TGTGCCAGCAGCTTGGGAGGGACAGGGGTCTACGAGCAGTACGTC. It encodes CASSLGGTGVYEQYV.

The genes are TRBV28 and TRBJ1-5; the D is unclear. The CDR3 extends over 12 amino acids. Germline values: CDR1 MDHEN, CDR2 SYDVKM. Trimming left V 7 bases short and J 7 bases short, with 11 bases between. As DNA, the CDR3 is TGTGCCAGCACCGAATCTGGACAGCCCCAGCATTTT. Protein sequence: CASTESGQPQHF.

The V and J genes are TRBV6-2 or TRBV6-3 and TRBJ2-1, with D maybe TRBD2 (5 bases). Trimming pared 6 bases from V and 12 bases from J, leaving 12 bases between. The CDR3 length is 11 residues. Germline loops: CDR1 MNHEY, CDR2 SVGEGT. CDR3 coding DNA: TGTGCCAGCAGCTCGGGGTCTGGGCAGTTCTTC. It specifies CASSSGSGQFF.

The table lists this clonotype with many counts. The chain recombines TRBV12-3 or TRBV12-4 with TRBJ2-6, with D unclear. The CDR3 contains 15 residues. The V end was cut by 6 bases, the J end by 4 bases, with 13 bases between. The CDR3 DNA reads TGTGCCAGCAGCCCCCGGGTGAGGGGGGCCAACGTCCTGACTTTC. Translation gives CASSPRVRGANVLTF.

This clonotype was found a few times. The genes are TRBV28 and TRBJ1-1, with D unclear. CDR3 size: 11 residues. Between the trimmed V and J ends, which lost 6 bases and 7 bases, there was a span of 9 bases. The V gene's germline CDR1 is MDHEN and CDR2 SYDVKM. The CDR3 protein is CASSRRFEAFF. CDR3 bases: TGTGCCAGCAGCCGCCGGTTTGAAGCTTTCTTT.

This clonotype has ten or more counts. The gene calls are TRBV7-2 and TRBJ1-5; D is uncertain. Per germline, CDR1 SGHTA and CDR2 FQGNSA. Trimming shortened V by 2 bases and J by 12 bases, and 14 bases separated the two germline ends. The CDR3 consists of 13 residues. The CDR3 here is CASSLTPPRDQHF. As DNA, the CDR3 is TGTGCCAGCAGCTTAACTCCCCCTCGTGACCAGCATTTT.

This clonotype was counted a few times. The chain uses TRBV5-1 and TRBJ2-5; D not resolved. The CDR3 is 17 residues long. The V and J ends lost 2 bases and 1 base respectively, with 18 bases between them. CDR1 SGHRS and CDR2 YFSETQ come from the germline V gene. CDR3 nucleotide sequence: TGCGCCAGCAGCTTTCTTCTGGGCAGCGACCTCCAAGAGACCCAGTACTTC. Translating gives CASSFLLGSDLQETQYF.

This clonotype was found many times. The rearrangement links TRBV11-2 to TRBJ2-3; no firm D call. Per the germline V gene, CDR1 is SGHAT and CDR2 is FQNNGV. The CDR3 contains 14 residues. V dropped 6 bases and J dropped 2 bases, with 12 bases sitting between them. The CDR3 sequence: CASRLRPHTDTQYF. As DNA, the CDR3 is TGTGCCAGCAGGCTGCGCCCTCACACAGATACGCAGTATTTT.

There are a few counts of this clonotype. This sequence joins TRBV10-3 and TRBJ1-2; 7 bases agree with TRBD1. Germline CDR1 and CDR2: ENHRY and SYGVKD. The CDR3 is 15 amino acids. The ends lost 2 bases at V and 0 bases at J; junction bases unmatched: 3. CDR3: CAISEPRGSNYGYTF. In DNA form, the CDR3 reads TGTGCCATCAGTGAGCCCAGGGGGTCTAACTATGGCTACACCTTC.

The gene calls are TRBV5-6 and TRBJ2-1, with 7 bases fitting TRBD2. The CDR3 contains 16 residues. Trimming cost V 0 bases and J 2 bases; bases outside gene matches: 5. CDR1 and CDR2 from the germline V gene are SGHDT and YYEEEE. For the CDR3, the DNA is TGTGCCAGCAGCTTGGAGGGCGGGAGTCCCTACAATGAGCAGTTCTTC. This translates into CASSLEGGSPYNEQFF. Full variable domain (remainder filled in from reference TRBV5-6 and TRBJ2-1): DAGVTQSPTHLIKTRGQQVTLRCSPKSGHDTVSWYQQALGQGPQFIFQYYEEEERQRGNFPDRFSGHQFPNYSSELNVNALLLGDSALYLCASSLEGGSPYNEQFFGPGTRLTVL.

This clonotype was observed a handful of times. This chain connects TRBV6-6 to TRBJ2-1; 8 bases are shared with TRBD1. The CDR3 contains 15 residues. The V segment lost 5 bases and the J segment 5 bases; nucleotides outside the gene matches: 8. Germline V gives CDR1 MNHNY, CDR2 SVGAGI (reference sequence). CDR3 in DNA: TGTGCCAGCAGTCACGGACAGGGTTTCGACAATGAGCAGTTCTTC. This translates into CASSHGQGFDNEQFF.

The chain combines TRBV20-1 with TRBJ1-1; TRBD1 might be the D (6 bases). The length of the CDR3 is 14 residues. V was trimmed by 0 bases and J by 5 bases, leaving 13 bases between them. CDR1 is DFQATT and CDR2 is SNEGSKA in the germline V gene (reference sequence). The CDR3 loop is CSAREGRGGTEAFF. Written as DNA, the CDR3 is TGCAGTGCTAGAGAAGGCCGAGGGGGTACTGAAGCTTTCTTT.

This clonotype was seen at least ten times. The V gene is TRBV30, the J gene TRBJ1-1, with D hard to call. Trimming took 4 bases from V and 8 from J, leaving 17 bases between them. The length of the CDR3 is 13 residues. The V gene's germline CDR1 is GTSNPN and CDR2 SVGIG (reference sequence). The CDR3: CAWNRLGVWEAFF. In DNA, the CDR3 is TGTGCCTGGAATCGGCTGGGAGTGTGGGAAGCTTTCTTT.

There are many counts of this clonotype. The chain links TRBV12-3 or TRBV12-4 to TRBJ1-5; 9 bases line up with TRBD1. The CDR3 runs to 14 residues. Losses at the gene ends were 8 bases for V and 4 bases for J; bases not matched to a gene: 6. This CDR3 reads CASGRTGENQPQHF. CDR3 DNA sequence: TGTGCCAGCGGACGGACAGGGGAAAATCAGCCCCAGCATTTT.

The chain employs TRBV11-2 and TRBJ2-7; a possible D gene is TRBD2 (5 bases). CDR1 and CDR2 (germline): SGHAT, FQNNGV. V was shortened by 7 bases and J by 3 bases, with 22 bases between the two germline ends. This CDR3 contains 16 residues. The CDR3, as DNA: TGTGCCAGCACCCTTGGCGGGCGGCAATCGAGCTACGAGCAGTACGTC. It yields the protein CASTLGGRQSSYEQYV.